This T cell receptor (beta chain) was found in a study of Ad26.COV2.S vaccination and SARS-CoV-2 variants. Study-wide background: The COV1001 Ad26.COV2.S trial arm included the donor. The study gave Ad26.COV2.S intramuscularly, once or twice 56 days apart.

Treatment in this sample: some 20 received Ad26.COV2.S at low or high dose, single or two shots; about 5 received placebo; per-sample allocation not given. The samples were gathered on day 63 after the first injection of vaccine or placebo. The CDR3 is 16 amino acids. The trim removed 3 bases at V and 7 bases at J, leaving 14 bases unmatched. In germline, CDR1 is SGHDN, CDR2 FVKESK. Data came from immunoSEQ multiplex PCR; TCRdb stores just in-frame clones and leaves some out. The sample lists 350,000 to 450,000 clones, roughly 84% occurring once. V and J are TRBV14 and TRBJ2-7, with 8 bases identical to TRBD1. This clonotype was obtained from a person between 18 and 65 years old who received the Ad26.COV2.S COVID-19 vaccine or a placebo. The sample was peripheral blood, taken in a trial of Ad26.COV2.S vaccine versus placebo. The CDR3 region is CASSHAMGQGAGEQYF. The CDR3 nucleotides are TGTGCCAGCAGCCACGCGATGGGGCAGGGGGCAGGAGAGCAGTACTTC.